Shown below are 19 T cell receptor beta chains from a single sample sequenced in a study of cytomegalovirus exposure and HLA in healthy donors. The PCR employed 60 Vbeta primers together with 13 Jbeta primers. The table came from immunoSEQ multiplex PCR; TCRdb's copy has only in-frame clones and leaves some out. The data show roughly 84,000 clones, around 79% seen once. Sequenced material: PBMCs. These receptors originate from a human donor in good health.

The chain recombines TRBV19 with TRBJ1-6; D gene ambiguous. Germline V gene lookup returns CDR1 LNHDA and CDR2 SQIVND (reference sequence). The CDR3 length is 14 residues. V lost 3 bases and J lost 7, with 10 bases in between. The CDR3 spells CASSIAGANSPLHF. CDR3 in DNA: TGTGCCAGTAGTATCGCCGGAGCCAATTCACCCCTCCACTTT.

The chain couples TRBV14 to TRBJ2-7; perhaps TRBD2 as D (6 bases). V dropped 1 base and J dropped 1 base, with 14 bases sitting between them. The CDR3 has 16 residues. Germline CDR1 is SGHDN and CDR2 is FVKESK. This CDR3 reads CASSQVRGPGSYEQYF. Here the CDR3 DNA reads TGTGCCAGCAGCCAAGTGCGGGGTCCGGGTTCCTACGAGCAGTACTTC. The whole variable domain, remainder taken from reference TRBV14 and TRBJ2-7, is EAGVTQFPSHSVIEKGQTVTLRCDPISGHDNLYWYRRVMGKEIKFLLHFVKESKQDESGMPNNRFLAERTGGTYSTLKVQPAELEDSGVYFCASSQVRGPGSYEQYFGPGTRLTVT.

The J gene is TRBJ2-5, the V gene TRBV11-2, with D perhaps matching TRBD2 (5 bases). This CDR3 has 16 amino acids. The germline V gene encodes CDR1 SGHAT and CDR2 FQNNGV. Trimming removed 2 bases at V and 2 bases at J, with 15 bases between. CDR3 residues: CASSLRERGWQETQYF. The CDR3 bases are TGTGCCAGCAGCTTACGCGAACGAGGGTGGCAAGAGACCCAGTACTTC.

V is TRBV2 and J is TRBJ1-5, with a possible D match to TRBD1 (5 bases). CDR1 and CDR2 (germline): SNHLY, FYNNEI. V was clipped by 0 bases and J by 4 bases, with 10 bases between them. The CDR3 length is 15 residues. CDR3 protein: CASSEAVAGNQPQHF. CDR3 in DNA: TGTGCCAGCAGTGAAGCAGTGGCAGGGAATCAGCCCCAGCATTTT.

The J gene is TRBJ2-5, the V gene TRBV29-1; 9 nucleotides align to TRBD1. V lost 8 bases, J lost 5 bases, and 6 bases stayed unmatched. Germline CDR1 SQVTM, CDR2 ANQGSEA. This CDR3 comprises 12 residues. This CDR3 reads CSLGQGSETQYF. As DNA, the CDR3 is TGCAGCCTGGGACAGGGATCGGAGACCCAGTACTTC.

The sample holds one count of this clone. This sequence joins TRBV7-6 and TRBJ1-2; 8 nucleotides align to TRBD1. CDR1 is SGHVS and CDR2 is FNYEAQ in the germline V gene. Trimming removed 4 bases from V and 4 bases from J; junction bases left unmatched: 14. This CDR3 has 17 amino acids. The CDR3 region has the DNA TGTGCCAGCAGCTGGCTGCCGGGACAGGCCGCGTGCTATGGCTACACCTTC. Protein sequence: CASSWLPGQAACYGYTF.

The chain joins TRBV18 to TRBJ2-5; 9 nucleotides align to TRBD2. The CDR3 is made up of 16 amino acids. Germline lookup yields CDR1 KGHSH and CDR2 LQKENI. Trimming removed 3 bases from V and 2 bases from J; junction bases left unmatched: 7. CDR3 DNA sequence: TGTGCCAGCTCACCCCCCACAAGCGGGGGGCAAGAGACCCAGTACTTC. Residues: CASSPPTSGGQETQYF.

The rearrangement joins TRBV6-5 to TRBJ1-6; no reliable D call. The CDR3 has 13 residues. Per germline, CDR1 MNHEY and CDR2 SVGAGI. The V end lost 5 bases, the J end lost 7 bases, and 9 bases lay between the germline ends. The CDR3, as DNA: TGTGCCAGCAGTCAGTTGCTCAATTCACCCCTCCACTTT. This sequence encodes CASSQLLNSPLHF.

The J gene is TRBJ2-5, the V gene TRBV6-1; 10 nucleotides agree with TRBD2. This CDR3 spans 14 amino acids. The trim removed 4 bases at V and 4 bases at J, leaving 3 bases unmatched. The germline CDR1 and CDR2 sequences are MNHNS and SASEGT. In nucleotides, the CDR3 is TGTGCCAGCAGTGCGGGACTAGCGAGAGAGACCCAGTACTTC. This gives the protein CASSAGLARETQYF.

The rearrangement links TRBV5-8 to TRBJ1-1; 9 bases match TRBD1. CDR1 and CDR2 (germline): SGHTS, YDEGEE. V shed 0 bases and J 2 bases; nucleotides not matched to a gene: 2. CDR3 length: 15 residues. The CDR3 DNA sequence: TGTGCCAGCAGCTTGGGACAGGGGGAAAACACTGAAGCTTTCTTT. Protein product: CASSLGQGENTEAFF.

The count of this clone is one. The chain couples TRBV7-2 to TRBJ1-4; perhaps TRBD1 as D (5 bases). The germline V gene has CDR1 SGHTA and CDR2 FQGNSA. The V gene lost 5 bases and the J gene lost 10 bases, with 11 bases spanning the gap. This CDR3 region has 12 residues. This CDR3 reads CASSATGLKLFF. CDR3 sequence (DNA): TGTGCCAGCAGCGCCACAGGTCTAAAACTGTTTTTT. Full variable domain (rest looked up from reference TRBV7-2 and TRBJ1-4): GAGVSQSPSNKVTEKGKDVELRCDPISGHTALYWYRQSLGQGLEFLIYFQGNSAPDKSGLPSDRFSAERTGGSVSTLTIQRTQQEDSAVYLCASSATGLKLFFGSGTQLSVL.

The rearrangement links TRBV7-6 to TRBJ2-3, with TRBD2 matching 8 bases. The CDR3 extends over 16 amino acids. Per the germline V gene, CDR1 is SGHVS and CDR2 is FNYEAQ. J lost 4 bases, V lost 5 bases, and 11 bases had no gene match. In DNA, the CDR3 is TGTGCCAGCAGCCCGGACATCGGGGGGGCCTCAGATACGCAGTATTTT. Translating gives CASSPDIGGASDTQYF. Looking up the rest from reference TRBV7-6 and TRBJ2-3 gives the full variable domain: GAGVSQSPRYKVTKRGQDVALRCDPISGHVSLYWYRQALGQGPEFLTYFNYEAQQDKSGLPNDRFSAERPEGSISTLTIQRTEQRDSAMYRCASSPDIGGASDTQYFGPGTRLTVL.

As to this clone: Other DNA sequences in this sample translate to the same CDR3. This sequence joins TRBV28 and TRBJ1-1, with D unclear. The CDR3 consists of 13 residues. CDR1 is MDHEN and CDR2 is SYDVKM in the germline V gene. V was pared by 2 bases and J by 5 bases, with 9 bases between. The CDR3 reads CASSLPTRTEAFF. CDR3 sequence (DNA): TGTGCCAGCAGTTTACCAACGAGGACTGAAGCTTTCTTT.

The chain's CDR3 is CASSIRDNYEQYF. Here the CDR3 DNA reads TGTGCCAGTAGTATAAGGGACAACTACGAGCAGTACTTC. J is TRBJ2-7 and V is TRBV19; D is perhaps TRBD1 (6 bases). Trimming left V 2 bases short and J 3 bases short, with 8 bases between. In germline, CDR1 is LNHDA, CDR2 SQIVND (reference sequence). The CDR3 runs to 13 residues.

The V gene is TRBV5-1, the J gene TRBJ2-7, with a possible D match to TRBD1 (6 bases). CDR3 length equals 12 residues. With 4 bases removed from V and 8 bases from J, the gap between germline ends came to 13 bases. Per germline, CDR1 SGHRS and CDR2 YFSETQ. CDR3 nucleotide sequence: TGCGCCAGCAGCCATACAACAGGGAAGCAGTACTTC. Its translation is CASSHTTGKQYF.

This chain connects TRBV5-6 to TRBJ1-6; TRBD1 matches at 9 bases. The CDR3 spans 16 residues. The V segment lost 0 bases and the J segment 3 bases; nucleotides outside the gene matches: 1. The germline V gene encodes CDR1 SGHDT and CDR2 YYEEEE. The CDR3 bases are TGTGCCAGCAGCTTGGGGACAGGGGTCTATAATTCACCCCTCCACTTT. Translation: CASSLGTGVYNSPLHF.

V usage is TRBV14 and J usage is TRBJ1-4; 8 nucleotides align to TRBD1. Per germline, CDR1 SGHDN and CDR2 FVKESK. The trim removed 1 base at V and 5 bases at J, leaving 9 bases unmatched. The length of the CDR3 is 17 residues. CDR3: CASSQVSRTGRNEKLFF. As DNA, the CDR3 is TGTGCCAGCAGCCAAGTATCCCGGACAGGGAGGAATGAAAAACTGTTTTTT.

V usage is TRBV27 and J usage is TRBJ2-5; D is perhaps TRBD2 (6 bases). CDR1 MNHEY and CDR2 SMNVEV come from the germline V gene (reference sequence). This CDR3 comprises 14 residues. V was cut by 7 bases and J by 2 bases, with 14 bases left in between. The CDR3 sequence: CASKTTGGQETQYF. As DNA, the CDR3 is TGTGCCAGCAAAACTACAGGAGGGCAAGAGACCCAGTACTTC.

The chain combines TRBV4-3 with TRBJ2-7; 10 bases are a match to TRBD2. The CDR3 has 16 amino acids. V shed 1 base, J shed 1 base, and the junction held 4 bases outside the gene matches. Germline-derived CDR1 and CDR2 are LGHNA and YSLEER. This CDR3 reads CASSQGLAGGSYEQYF. The CDR3 DNA reads TGCGCCAGCAGCCAAGGGTTAGCGGGGGGTTCCTACGAGCAGTACTTC.